This T cell receptor beta chain is drawn from a study of regulatory T cells in long-lasting Graves disease. Study observations and caveats: Accuracy could have been hurt by small sample size.

The CDR3 length is 12 residues. Deletions cut 6 bases from V and 9 bases from J, with 15 bases between. About this clonotype: No antigen is known for it. One base away lies a much larger clone, so this may be a sequencing read error.

Arm-PCR of CDR3 regions and iRepertoire HTBI primers were used to build TCR beta libraries. Via MiXCR, TCRdb re-called the multiplex PCR reads, giving one row per CDR3 protein. The table lists 300,000 or so distinct CDR3 sequences, about 18% of them singletons. Time point given: persistent/refractory GD, antithyroid drugs over 5 years with positive TRAb. Extracted PBMC RNA gave rise to the TCR library. The rearrangement links TRBV12-3 or TRBV12-4 to TRBJ2-7; either TRBD1 or TRBD2 may supply D (7 bases each). The sequence came from a female donor with Graves disease. This material consisted of peripheral blood mononuclear cells (PBMCs), taken when the disease was refractory, from a patient treated with antithyroid drugs. The CDR3 sequence: CASSPGGDGQYF. The CDR3, as DNA: TGTGCCAGCAGCCCAGGGGGGGACGGGCAGTACTTC.